This entry features one T cell receptor (beta chain) sequence. The data were obtained in a study of radiation and T cells in renal cell carcinoma. Time point in this sample: blood 4 weeks post-SBRT, at nephrectomy. Treatment in this sample: 15 Gy SBRT to primary tumor, nephrectomy 4 weeks later. This renal cell carcinoma was of the clear cell type. TCRdb keeps only in-frame clones here, not all; method: immunoSEQ multiplex PCR. Among some 150,000 clones listed, around nine tenths were seen once. After removal of 0 bases from V and 4 bases from J, the junction contained 8 bases not matched to a gene. The germline V gene encodes CDR1 LNHNV and CDR2 YYDKDF (reference sequence). The CDR3 has 16 amino acids.

The chain uses TRBV15 and TRBJ1-2, with 7 bases that match TRBD1. Sequences were derived from blood, sampled from a patient whose treatment included radiotherapy and nephrectomy. This clonotype originated in a woman aged 50 to 60 with renal cell carcinoma. CDR3 loop: CATSRDIPGQSYGYTF. In nucleotides, the CDR3 is TGTGCCACCAGCAGAGACATACCGGGACAGAGCTATGGCTACACCTTC.